This T cell receptor beta chain was found in a study of a mutant IDH1 vaccine in newly diagnosed glioma. Study summary: The vaccination schedule gave patients eight doses in weeks 1, 3, 5, 7, 11, 15, 19 and 23. With temozolomide cycles, or 4-6 weeks after radiotherapy alone, vaccination was started. Previous treatment comprised radiotherapy, temozolomide, or both, mostly both.

Time point meaning: week 23, last vaccination. A 20-mer mutant IDH1 peptide at 300 ug was injected subcutaneously with topical imiquimod. On this clone: Its antigen remains unknown.

CDR1 and CDR2 from the germline V gene are KGHSH and LQKENI. This CDR3 has 16 amino acids. Between the trimmed V and J ends, which lost 0 bases and 0 bases, there was a span of 10 bases. TCRdb's copy holds only in-frame clones and misses some; the assay was immunoSEQ multiplex PCR. The table includes 75,000 to 80,000 clones, around 83% detected once. Findings and limits, study-wide: Alterations occurring in top peripheral T cell clonotypes seemed unrelated to pseudoprogression.

Sequenced here: PBMCs, sampled from a glioma patient whose treatment included an IDH1 peptide vaccine. The receptor comes from a woman in her forties or fifties with glioma. The chain combines TRBV18 with TRBJ2-3; maybe TRBD2 (6 bases). The CDR3, as DNA: TGTGCCAGCTCACCACCGACTAGGCAAAGCACAGATACGCAGTATTTT. Translation gives CASSPPTRQSTDTQYF.